This T cell receptor (beta chain) was obtained from a study of cytomegalovirus exposure and HLA in healthy donors. Study outcomes and limitations: A few CMV-associated chains were confirmed in vitro to be specific for CMV antigens.

V dropped 6 bases and J dropped 2; count of bases not matched to a gene: 13. The germline CDR1 and CDR2 sequences are SNHLY and FYNNEI. This CDR3 contains 17 residues. Profiling relied on immunoSEQ multiplex PCR, and the TCRdb table lists in-frame clones only, not all of them. The data contain more than 85,000 clones, approximately 90% of them singletons. Details on this clone: Its specificity is unknown.

The TCR sequence derives from a young woman in good health and CMV-seropositive. Sequencing input: PBMCs. The V gene is TRBV2, the J gene TRBJ1-5, with TRBD1 identical over 7 bases. CDR3 amino acids: CASSPRTGARGNQPQHF. The CDR3, as DNA: TGTGCCAGCAGCCCTCGGACAGGAGCACGCGGCAATCAGCCCCAGCATTTT.